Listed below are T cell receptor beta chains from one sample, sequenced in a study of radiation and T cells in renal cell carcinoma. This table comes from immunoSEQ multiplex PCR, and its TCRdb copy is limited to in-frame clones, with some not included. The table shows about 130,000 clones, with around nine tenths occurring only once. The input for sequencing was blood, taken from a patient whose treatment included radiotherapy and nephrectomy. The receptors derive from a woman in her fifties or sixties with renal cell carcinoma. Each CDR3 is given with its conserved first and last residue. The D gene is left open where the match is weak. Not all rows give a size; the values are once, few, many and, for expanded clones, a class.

cdr3_aa: CASRFRGAYNSPLHF
cdr3_nt: TGTGCCAGCCGCTTCCGGGGCGCCTATAATTCACCCCTCCACTTT
clone_size: .
d_call: .
v_call: TRBV6-5
cdr3_length: 15
j_call: TRBJ1-6

cdr3_aa: CASSIHPSGQETQYF
cdr3_nt: TGTGCCAGTAGTATTCACCCATCGGGGCAAGAGACCCAGTACTTC
clone_size: .
d_call: .
v_call: TRBV19
cdr3_length: 15
j_call: TRBJ2-5

cdr3_aa: CASSTPGQGNTEAFF
cdr3_nt: TGTGCCAGCAGCACTCCGGGACAGGGGAACACTGAAGCTTTCTTT
clone_size: .
d_call: TRBD1
v_call: TRBV5-4
cdr3_length: 15
j_call: TRBJ1-1

cdr3_aa: CGSYRENTEAFF
cdr3_nt: TGCGGCTCTTACCGGGAGAACACTGAAGCTTTCTTT
clone_size: .
d_call: .
v_call: TRBV29-1
cdr3_length: 12
j_call: TRBJ1-1

cdr3_aa: CASSKNRANYGYTF
cdr3_nt: TGTGCCAGTAGTAAAAATAGGGCTAACTATGGCTACACCTTC
clone_size: .
d_call: .
v_call: TRBV19
cdr3_length: 14
j_call: TRBJ1-2

cdr3_aa: CASSLDPDQETQYF
cdr3_nt: TGTGCCAGCAGCTTGGATCCGGACCAAGAGACCCAGTACTTC
clone_size: few
d_call: .
v_call: TRBV5-4
cdr3_length: 14
j_call: TRBJ2-5

cdr3_aa: CASRDPTETTYEQYF
cdr3_nt: TGTGCCAGCAGAGACCCTACAGAAACGACCTACGAGCAGTACTTC
clone_size: once
d_call: .
v_call: TRBV6-5
cdr3_length: 15
j_call: TRBJ2-7

cdr3_aa: CASSPGRNTEAFF
cdr3_nt: TGTGCCAGCAGCCCGGGGCGGAACACTGAAGCTTTCTTT
clone_size: .
d_call: .
v_call: TRBV7-3
cdr3_length: 13
j_call: TRBJ1-1

cdr3_aa: CASSIKGMPNEKLFF
cdr3_nt: TGTGCCAGTAGTATAAAGGGGATGCCTAATGAAAAACTGTTTTTT
clone_size: once
d_call: .
v_call: TRBV19
cdr3_length: 15
j_call: TRBJ1-4

cdr3_aa: CASSVATSGVTGELFF
cdr3_nt: TGTGCCAGCAGCGTAGCTACTAGCGGGGTCACCGGGGAGCTGTTTTTT
clone_size: .
d_call: TRBD2
v_call: TRBV9
cdr3_length: 16
j_call: TRBJ2-2

cdr3_aa: CASSEYRDGYEQYF
cdr3_nt: TGCGCCAGCAGTGAATACCGGGACGGATACGAGCAGTACTTC
clone_size: .
d_call: .
v_call: TRBV10-1
cdr3_length: 14
j_call: TRBJ2-7

cdr3_aa: CASSKTQNYGTGGIDTEAFF
cdr3_nt: TGTGCCAGTAGTAAGACCCAAAACTACGGGACAGGGGGCATCGACACTGAAGCTTTCTTT
clone_size: .
d_call: TRBD1
v_call: TRBV19
cdr3_length: 20
j_call: TRBJ1-1

cdr3_aa: CSVVGGGGELFF
cdr3_nt: TGCAGCGTTGTCGGGGGAGGCGGGGAGCTGTTTTTT
clone_size: .
d_call: .
v_call: TRBV29-1
cdr3_length: 12
j_call: TRBJ2-2

cdr3_aa: CAWTKWGATDGYTF
cdr3_nt: TGTGCCTGGACCAAGTGGGGGGCGACCGATGGCTACACCTTC
clone_size: .
d_call: .
v_call: TRBV30
cdr3_length: 14
j_call: TRBJ1-2

cdr3_aa: CASNLRGGNTEAFF
cdr3_nt: TGTGCCAGTAACCTGAGAGGCGGGAACACTGAAGCTTTCTTT
clone_size: .
d_call: .
v_call: TRBV19
cdr3_length: 14
j_call: TRBJ1-1

cdr3_aa: CASSLGTDLNTEAFF
cdr3_nt: TGTGCCAGCAGCCTGGGGACAGACTTGAACACTGAAGCTTTCTTT
clone_size: .
d_call: TRBD1
v_call: TRBV13
cdr3_length: 15
j_call: TRBJ1-1

cdr3_aa: CASSLKTSTGRPNQPQHF
cdr3_nt: TGTGCCAGTAGCCTCAAGACCTCGACAGGGAGACCTAATCAGCCCCAGCATTTT
clone_size: .
d_call: TRBD1
v_call: TRBV19
cdr3_length: 18
j_call: TRBJ1-5

cdr3_aa: CASSVSGGGELFF
cdr3_nt: TGTGCCAGTAGTGTCTCTGGGGGCGGGGAGCTGTTTTTT
clone_size: .
d_call: .
v_call: TRBV19
cdr3_length: 13
j_call: TRBJ2-2

cdr3_aa: CASSQGGRDTQYF
cdr3_nt: TGCGCCAGCAGCCAAGGGGGGAGGGATACGCAGTATTTT
clone_size: .
d_call: .
v_call: TRBV4-3
cdr3_length: 13
j_call: TRBJ2-3

cdr3_aa: CASSYMAGAVYNEQFF
cdr3_nt: TGTGCCAGCAGCTACATGGCGGGGGCCGTCTACAATGAGCAGTTCTTC
clone_size: .
d_call: .
v_call: TRBV5-6
cdr3_length: 16
j_call: TRBJ2-1

cdr3_aa: CASSQGSGPPYGYTF
cdr3_nt: TGCGCCAGCAGCCAAGGAAGTGGACCGCCTTATGGCTACACCTTC
clone_size: .
d_call: .
v_call: TRBV4-3
cdr3_length: 15
j_call: TRBJ1-2

cdr3_aa: CASSSDTGELFF
cdr3_nt: TGTGCTAGCAGCTCAGACACCGGGGAGCTGTTTTTT
clone_size: .
d_call: .
v_call: TRBV7-7
cdr3_length: 12
j_call: TRBJ2-2

cdr3_aa: CASSPGQEFYGYTF
cdr3_nt: TGCGCCAGCAGCCCTGGACAGGAATTTTATGGCTACACCTTC
clone_size: few
d_call: TRBD1
v_call: TRBV5-1
cdr3_length: 14
j_call: TRBJ1-2

cdr3_aa: CASSELDSPLHF
cdr3_nt: TGTGCCAGCAGTGAGTTAGATTCACCCCTCCACTTT
clone_size: .
d_call: .
v_call: TRBV25-1
cdr3_length: 12
j_call: TRBJ1-6

cdr3_aa: CASSSNRRGLANEKLFF
cdr3_nt: TGTGCCAGCAGCTCGAATCGACGGGGATTGGCTAATGAAAAACTGTTTTTT
clone_size: .
d_call: .
v_call: TRBV7-2
cdr3_length: 17
j_call: TRBJ1-4

cdr3_aa: CASSLAEAARPNEKLFF
cdr3_nt: TGTGCCAGCAGCTTAGCGGAAGCAGCAAGACCGAATGAAAAACTGTTTTTT
clone_size: .
d_call: .
v_call: TRBV7-6
cdr3_length: 17
j_call: TRBJ1-4

cdr3_aa: CAWSRLATTGELFF
cdr3_nt: TGTGCCTGGAGTAGACTAGCAACCACCGGGGAGCTGTTTTTT
clone_size: few
d_call: TRBD2
v_call: TRBV30
cdr3_length: 14
j_call: TRBJ2-2

cdr3_aa: CSARGGPREFF
cdr3_nt: TGCAGTGCTAGAGGCGGCCCGAGGGAGTTTTTT
clone_size: few
d_call: .
v_call: TRBV20-1
cdr3_length: 11
j_call: TRBJ1-4

cdr3_aa: CASSLVLADTQYF
cdr3_nt: TGCGCCAGCAGCTTGGTCCTAGCAGATACGCAGTATTTT
clone_size: .
d_call: .
v_call: TRBV5-1
cdr3_length: 13
j_call: TRBJ2-3

cdr3_aa: CASSSPTGLGHEQYF
cdr3_nt: TGTGCCAGCAGCTCCCCGACAGGATTGGGTCACGAGCAGTACTTC
clone_size: .
d_call: .
v_call: TRBV7-2
cdr3_length: 15
j_call: TRBJ2-7

cdr3_aa: CASSPHPAGVYSEAFF
cdr3_nt: TGTGCCAGTAGTCCGCACCCGGCAGGGGTTTACTCTGAAGCTTTCTTT
clone_size: .
d_call: .
v_call: TRBV19
cdr3_length: 16
j_call: TRBJ1-1

cdr3_aa: CASSVDPPGGTSTDTQYF
cdr3_nt: TGTGCCAGCAGCGTAGACCCTCCGGGGGGGACTAGCACAGATACGCAGTATTTT
clone_size: .
d_call: TRBD2
v_call: TRBV9
cdr3_length: 18
j_call: TRBJ2-3

cdr3_aa: CAWGTGGGYTF
cdr3_nt: TGTGCCTGGGGGACAGGGGGCGGCTACACCTTC
clone_size: .
d_call: TRBD1
v_call: TRBV30
cdr3_length: 11
j_call: TRBJ1-2

cdr3_aa: CASSAAGPTEAFF
cdr3_nt: TGTGCCAGCAGCGCCGCCGGGCCCACTGAAGCTTTCTTT
clone_size: .
d_call: .
v_call: TRBV11-2
cdr3_length: 13
j_call: TRBJ1-1

cdr3_aa: CASSSSRGNYNEQFF
cdr3_nt: TGTGCCAGCAGCTCTTCCCGGGGGAACTACAATGAGCAGTTCTTC
clone_size: .
d_call: .
v_call: TRBV7-9
cdr3_length: 15
j_call: TRBJ2-1

cdr3_aa: CASSLVRLAGVRTQYF
cdr3_nt: TGTGCCAGCAGCTTAGTGCGCCTAGCGGGGGTGAGGACCCAGTACTTC
clone_size: .
d_call: TRBD2
v_call: TRBV7-8
cdr3_length: 16
j_call: TRBJ2-5

cdr3_aa: CASSGQGFGSNQPQHF
cdr3_nt: TGTGCCAGCTCAGGACAGGGATTCGGGAGCAATCAGCCCCAGCATTTT
clone_size: .
d_call: TRBD1
v_call: TRBV18
cdr3_length: 16
j_call: TRBJ1-5

cdr3_aa: CASSEPTTAENTDTQYF
cdr3_nt: TGCGCCAGCAGTGAGCCTACGACAGCGGAAAACACAGATACGCAGTATTTT
clone_size: .
d_call: .
v_call: TRBV10-1
cdr3_length: 17
j_call: TRBJ2-3

cdr3_aa: CASSTLESHTEAFF
cdr3_nt: TGTGCCAGTAGTACCTTAGAGTCCCACACTGAAGCTTTCTTT
clone_size: .
d_call: .
v_call: TRBV19
cdr3_length: 14
j_call: TRBJ1-1

cdr3_aa: CASSLDISFYEQYF
cdr3_nt: TGTGCCAGCAGCTTGGACATTAGTTTCTACGAGCAGTACTTC
clone_size: .
d_call: .
v_call: TRBV5-6
cdr3_length: 14
j_call: TRBJ2-7

cdr3_aa: CASSSSGLGNTQYF
cdr3_nt: TGTGCCAGCAGCTCATCGGGACTAGGGAATACGCAGTATTTT
clone_size: .
d_call: TRBD2
v_call: TRBV7-3
cdr3_length: 14
j_call: TRBJ2-3

cdr3_aa: CATSRDFQPQHF
cdr3_nt: TGTGCCACCAGCAGAGATTTTCAGCCCCAGCATTTT
clone_size: .
d_call: .
v_call: TRBV15
cdr3_length: 12
j_call: TRBJ1-5

cdr3_aa: CASSLEGGETRGTYEQYF
cdr3_nt: TGCGCCAGCAGCTTGGAAGGGGGCGAAACCCGAGGCACCTACGAGCAGTACTTC
clone_size: .
d_call: TRBD1
v_call: TRBV5-1
cdr3_length: 18
j_call: TRBJ2-7

cdr3_aa: CASMDDRGGTEAFF
cdr3_nt: TGTGCCAGCATGGATGACAGGGGGGGAACTGAAGCTTTCTTT
clone_size: .
d_call: TRBD1
v_call: TRBV5-5
cdr3_length: 14
j_call: TRBJ1-1

cdr3_aa: CASSYSLAGGSYEQYF
cdr3_nt: TGTGCCAGCAGTTACTCGCTAGCGGGGGGCAGCTACGAGCAGTACTTC
clone_size: .
d_call: TRBD2
v_call: TRBV6-6
cdr3_length: 16
j_call: TRBJ2-7

cdr3_aa: CASSYSAGVDTIYF
cdr3_nt: TGTGCCAGCAGTTACTCGGCAGGGGTGGACACCATATATTTT
clone_size: .
d_call: .
v_call: TRBV6-5
cdr3_length: 14
j_call: TRBJ1-3

cdr3_aa: CASSRTSGGPETQYF
cdr3_nt: TGCGCCAGCTCCAGGACTAGCGGGGGGCCAGAGACCCAGTACTTC
clone_size: .
d_call: TRBD2
v_call: TRBV5-1
cdr3_length: 15
j_call: TRBJ2-5

cdr3_aa: CASSDNRGFDQPQHF
cdr3_nt: TGTGCCAGCAGTGATAACAGGGGATTCGATCAGCCCCAGCATTTT
clone_size: .
d_call: TRBD1
v_call: TRBV6-1
cdr3_length: 15
j_call: TRBJ1-5

cdr3_aa: CASSMRSGQGTHGYTF
cdr3_nt: TGTGCCAGCAGTATGCGTTCCGGACAGGGGACCCATGGCTACACCTTC
clone_size: .
d_call: TRBD1
v_call: TRBV6-4
cdr3_length: 16
j_call: TRBJ1-2